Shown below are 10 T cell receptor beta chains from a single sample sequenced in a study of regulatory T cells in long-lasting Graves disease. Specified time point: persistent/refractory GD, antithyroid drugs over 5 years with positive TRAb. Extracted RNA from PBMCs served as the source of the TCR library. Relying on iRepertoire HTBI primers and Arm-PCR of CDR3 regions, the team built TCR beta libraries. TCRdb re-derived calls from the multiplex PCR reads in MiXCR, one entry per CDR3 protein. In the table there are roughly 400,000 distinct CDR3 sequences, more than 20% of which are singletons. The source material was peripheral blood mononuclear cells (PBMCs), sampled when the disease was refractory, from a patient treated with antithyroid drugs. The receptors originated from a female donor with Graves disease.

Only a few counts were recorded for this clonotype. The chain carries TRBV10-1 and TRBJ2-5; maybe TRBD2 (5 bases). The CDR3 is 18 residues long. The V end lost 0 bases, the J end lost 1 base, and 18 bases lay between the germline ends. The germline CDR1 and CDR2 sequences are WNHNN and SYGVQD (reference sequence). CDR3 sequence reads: CASSESLLDSETQETQYF. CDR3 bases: TGCGCCAGCAGTGAGTCTCTCTTGGACTCAGAAACCCAAGAGACCCAGTACTTC.

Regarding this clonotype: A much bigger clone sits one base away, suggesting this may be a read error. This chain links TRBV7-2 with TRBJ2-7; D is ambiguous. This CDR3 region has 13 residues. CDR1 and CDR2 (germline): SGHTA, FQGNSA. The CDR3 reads CVSSSPVTRQQYF. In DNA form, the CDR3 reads TGTGTCAGCAGCTCCCCCGTGACACGCCAGCAGTACTTC.

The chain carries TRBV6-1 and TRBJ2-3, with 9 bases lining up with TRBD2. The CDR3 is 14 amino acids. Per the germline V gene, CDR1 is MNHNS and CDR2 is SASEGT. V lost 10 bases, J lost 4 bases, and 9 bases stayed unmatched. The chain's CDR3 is CATLAGGPADTQYF. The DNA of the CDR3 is TGTGCCACACTCGCGGGAGGGCCGGCAGATACGCAGTATTTT.

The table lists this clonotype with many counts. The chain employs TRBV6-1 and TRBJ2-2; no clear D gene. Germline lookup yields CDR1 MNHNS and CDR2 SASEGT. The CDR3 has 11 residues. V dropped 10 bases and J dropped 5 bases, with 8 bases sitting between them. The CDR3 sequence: CAITQTGELFF. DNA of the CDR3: TGTGCCATTACACAGACCGGGGAGCTGTTTTTT.

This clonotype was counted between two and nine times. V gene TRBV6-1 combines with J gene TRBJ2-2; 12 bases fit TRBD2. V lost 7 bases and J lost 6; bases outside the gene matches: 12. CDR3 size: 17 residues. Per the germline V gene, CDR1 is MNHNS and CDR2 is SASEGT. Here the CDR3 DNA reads TGTGCCAGCACCCACTTGACTAGCGGGAGTTTAGCCGGGGAGCTGTTTTTT. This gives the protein CASTHLTSGSLAGELFF.

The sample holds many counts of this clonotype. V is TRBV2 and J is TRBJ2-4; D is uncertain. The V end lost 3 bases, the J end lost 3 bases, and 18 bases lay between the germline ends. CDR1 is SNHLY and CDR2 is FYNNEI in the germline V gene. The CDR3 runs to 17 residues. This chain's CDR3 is CASSDTPATRSKNIQYF. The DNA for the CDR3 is TGTGCCAGCAGTGATACCCCAGCGACCCGTAGCAAAAACATTCAGTACTTC. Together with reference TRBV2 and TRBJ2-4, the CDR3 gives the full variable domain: EPEVTQTPSHQVTQMGQEVILRCVPISNHLYFYWYRQILGQKVEFLVSFYNNEISEKSEIFDDQFSVERPDGSNFTLKIRSTKLEDSAMYFCASSDTPATRSKNIQYFGAGTRLSVL.

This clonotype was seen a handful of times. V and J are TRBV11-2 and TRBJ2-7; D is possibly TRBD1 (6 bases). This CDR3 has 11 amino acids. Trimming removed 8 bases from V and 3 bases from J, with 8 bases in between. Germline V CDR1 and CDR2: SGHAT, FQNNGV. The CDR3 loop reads CASGGLYEQYF. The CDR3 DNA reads TGTGCCAGCGGGGGCCTCTACGAGCAGTACTTC.

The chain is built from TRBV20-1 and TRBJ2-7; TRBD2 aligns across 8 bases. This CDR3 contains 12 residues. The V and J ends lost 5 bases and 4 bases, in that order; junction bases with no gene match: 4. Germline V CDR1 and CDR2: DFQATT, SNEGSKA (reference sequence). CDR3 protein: CSAREGGYEQYF. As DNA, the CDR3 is TGCAGTGCTCGGGAGGGCGGTTACGAGCAGTACTTC.

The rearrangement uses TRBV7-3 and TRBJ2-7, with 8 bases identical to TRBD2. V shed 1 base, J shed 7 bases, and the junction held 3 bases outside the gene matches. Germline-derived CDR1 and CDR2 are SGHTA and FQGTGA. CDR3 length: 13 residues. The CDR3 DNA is TGTGCCAGCAGCTTAAGGGGGACTAGTGAGCAGTACTTC. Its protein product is CASSLRGTSEQYF. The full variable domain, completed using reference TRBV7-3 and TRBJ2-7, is GAGVSQTPSNKVTEKGKYVELRCDPISGHTALYWYRQSLGQGPEFLIYFQGTGAADDSGLPNDRFFAVRPEGSVSTLKIQRTERGDSAVYLCASSLRGTSEQYFGPGTRLTVT.

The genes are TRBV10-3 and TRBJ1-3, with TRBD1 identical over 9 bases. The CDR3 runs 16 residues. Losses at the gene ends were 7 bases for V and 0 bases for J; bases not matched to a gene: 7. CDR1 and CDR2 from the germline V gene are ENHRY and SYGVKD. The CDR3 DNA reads TGTGCCATCACCCGTAACAGGGGGCCCTCTGGAAACACCATATATTTT. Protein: CAITRNRGPSGNTIYF.